This TCR beta chain was retrieved from a study of T cells in Graves' hyperthyroidism and ophthalmopathy. RNA transcripts gave rise to amplified TCR beta CDR3 regions. When the TCR CDR3 underwent first-round RT-PCR, the HTBI primer set was used. TCRdb fed the multiplex PCR reads into MiXCR, producing one record per CDR3 protein. Altogether a few hundred thousand distinct CDR3 sequences are present, around 15% being singletons, with the ten largest covering roughly a fifth. Germline loops: CDR1 SGHVS, CDR2 FQNEAQ. V was trimmed by 5 bases and J by 5 bases, leaving 9 bases between them. This CDR3 is 12 amino acids long. This clonotype was detected many times.

The receptor was derived from a woman aged 25 to 39 with Graves' ophthalmopathy. Sequencing input: blood. This chain connects TRBV7-8 to TRBJ2-5; no clear D. CDR3 residues: CASSPGWETQYF. Here the CDR3 DNA reads TGTGCCAGCAGCCCAGGTTGGGAGACCCAGTACTTC. Filled out from reference TRBV7-8 and TRBJ2-5, the complete variable domain reads GAGVSQSPRYKVAKRGQDVALRCDPISGHVSLFWYQQALGQGPEFLTYFQNEAQLDKSGLPSDRFFAERPEGSVSTLKIQRTQQEDSAVYLCASSPGWETQYFGPGTRLLVL.